The clone carrying this T cell receptor (beta chain) was counted many times. Antigen: not known. CDR1 is SNHLY, CDR2 FYNNEI, per germline. The ends were cut back, 5 bases at V and 7 bases at J, with 24 bases in the middle. This CDR3 has 16 residues. TCRdb re-called the 5' RACE reads with MiXCR, one entry per CDR3 protein. This table holds 420,000 or so distinct CDR3 sequences, around 18% found once. The data were obtained in a study of identical twins. General observations from the study: High-abundance cord blood beta clonotypes had fewer insertions; memory repertoires showed none. Cross-sectional statistics, not tracking of the same donors, supported the conclusions.

The sample comprised naive T cells sorted from blood. The receptor was derived from a man aged 45-65 years in good health. J is TRBJ2-7 and V is TRBV2, with D possibly TRBD2 on 6 matching bases. The CDR3 region is CASSFDPWDSSEEQYF. The CDR3 DNA sequence: TGTGCCAGCAGTTTTGATCCCTGGGACTCGTCTGAAGAGCAGTACTTC.